The present T cell receptor (beta chain) was sequenced within a study of radiotherapy plus CTLA-4 blockade in lung cancer. Here immunoSEQ multiplex PCR was the method, and the copy in TCRdb shows in-frame clones only, minus some. There are about 49,000 clones in the sample; roughly 84% occur only once, and less than 9% lies in the top ten. This CDR3 contains 15 residues. The junction had 8 bases not matched to a gene; V was cut back by 0 bases and J by 5 bases. CDR1 GTSNPN and CDR2 SVGIG come from the germline V gene (reference sequence). This specimen consisted of peripheral blood, obtained from a patient treated with radiotherapy plus ipilimumab. This clonotype was obtained from a human donor with non-small cell lung cancer whose response to radiotherapy plus ipilimumab could not be evaluated. This chain uses TRBV30 with TRBJ2-7, with 9 bases matching TRBD2. CDR3 in amino acids: CAWSVSGSGSHEQYF. The DNA of the CDR3 is TGTGCCTGGAGTGTAAGCGGTAGCGGGAGCCACGAGCAGTACTTC.